The rows below give T cell receptor beta chains drawn from one sample of a study of CXCR3-negative and CXCR3-positive naive CD8 T cells. TCRdb reprocessed the 5' RACE reads, with one entry per CDR3 protein and no DNA. This table lists roughly 140,000 distinct CDR3 sequences. Sequenced sample: naive CXCR3+ CD8+ T cells from blood. The origin of the receptors is a human donor in good health. Some clones in this sample may be carry-over from other donors' samples. The CDR3 runs from the conserved cysteine through the conserved F or W.

13	TRBV29-1	TRBJ2-7	CSVEQGEGNEQYF
16	TRBV5-1	TRBJ2-3	CASSDGSGGWTDTQYF
15	TRBV12-3/TRBV12-4	TRBJ2-5	CASSPGGLVGETQYF
13	TRBV29-1	TRBJ2-7	CSVGDLRSYEQYF
14	TRBV19	TRBJ2-3	CASSVPAFTDTQYF
15	TRBV11-3	TRBJ2-7	CASNRRDSPDYEQYF
15	TRBV9	TRBJ2-1	CASTPGASSRDEQFF
12	TRBV29-1	TRBJ2-7	CSAGTGEYEQYF
13	TRBV29-1	TRBJ2-7	CSVVGGDSYEQYF
17	TRBV13	TRBJ2-3	CASSSTDSGGAPDTQYF
14	TRBV30	TRBJ2-7	CAWSDPIEGDEQYF
14	TRBV5-6	TRBJ2-7	CASRSSGMTYEQYF
16	TRBV3-1	TRBJ2-1	CASSHSTPGIYNEQFF
16	TRBV5-1	TRBJ2-2	CASSLARTIGAGELFF
23	TRBV13	TRBJ2-1	CASSFSPLSEALAGGASYNEQFF
12	TRBV12-3/TRBV12-4	TRBJ2-3	CASSLGTATQYF
16	TRBV28	TRBJ2-1	CASRPPPGQGPNEQFF